A single sample is the source of the 24 T cell receptor beta chains below, sequenced in a study of blood T cells in healthy people across ages. For the second PCR, which ran for 7 to 11 cycles, a sample-barcoded 5' primer and a J-beta primer mix were used. From the 5' RACE reads, TCRdb called clonotypes with MiXCR, one entry per CDR3 protein. The sample lists roughly 680,000 distinct CDR3 sequences, 49% occurring once. Source material: blood. The receptors originated from a woman in her sixties or seventies in good health.

The chain carries TRBV18 and TRBJ2-1, with unresolved D. Per the germline V gene, CDR1 is KGHSH and CDR2 is LQKENI. CDR3 length equals 15 residues. Trimming removed 3 bases from V and 7 bases from J, with 16 bases in between. This CDR3 reads CASSPPGFQENEQFF. In nucleotides, the CDR3 is TGTGCCAGCTCACCTCCAGGATTCCAGGAGAATGAGCAGTTCTTC.

The genes are TRBV7-3 and TRBJ1-4; D uncertain. The germline CDR1 and CDR2 sequences are SGHTA and FQGTGA. CDR3 length: 17 amino acids. The ends were cut back, 0 bases at V and 5 bases at J, with 16 bases in the middle. CDR3 in amino acids: CASSLTFRTPGNEKLFF. The CDR3 DNA reads TGTGCCAGCAGCTTAACGTTTCGGACCCCGGGGAATGAAAAACTGTTTTTT. Drawing the rest from reference TRBV7-3 and TRBJ1-4, the complete variable domain is GAGVSQTPSNKVTEKGKYVELRCDPISGHTALYWYRQSLGQGPEFLIYFQGTGAADDSGLPNDRFFAVRPEGSVSTLKIQRTERGDSAVYLCASSLTFRTPGNEKLFFGSGTQLSVL.

This chain connects TRBV12-3 or TRBV12-4 to TRBJ2-3, with 9 bases identical to TRBD1. The CDR3 runs 14 residues. The V and J ends lost 6 bases and 3 bases, in that order; junction bases with no gene match: 4. CDR3: CASSDRGKTDTQYF. Here the CDR3 DNA reads TGTGCCAGCAGCGACAGGGGGAAGACAGATACGCAGTATTTT.

This clonotype was counted only a few times. V and J are TRBV4-3 and TRBJ2-1, with TRBD1 matching over 10 bases. Germline-derived CDR1 and CDR2 are LGHNA and YSLEER. V was clipped by 0 bases and J by 3 bases; unmatched bases: 5. CDR3 length equals 17 residues. CDR3 sequence (DNA): TGCGCCAGCAGCCAAGATTCTGGGGACAGGGGCTACAATGAGCAGTTCTTC. This sequence encodes CASSQDSGDRGYNEQFF.

The CDR3 region is CSVRTSGPTDTQYF. The CDR3 DNA reads TGCAGCGTTAGGACTAGCGGGCCCACAGATACGCAGTATTTT. V gene TRBV29-1 combines with J gene TRBJ2-3, with TRBD2 matching over 11 bases. The CDR3 consists of 14 residues. CDR1 SQVTM and CDR2 ANQGSEA come from the germline V gene. J lost 2 bases, V lost 5 bases, and 3 bases had no gene match.

This clonotype was counted a single time. The chain uses TRBV7-3 and TRBJ2-7; TRBD2 aligns across 7 bases. J was trimmed by 7 bases and V by 3 bases; bases with no gene match: 9. The V gene's germline CDR1 is SGHTA and CDR2 FQGTGA. The CDR3 covers 14 residues. The CDR3 nucleotides are TGTGCCAGCAGCTTTCGCGGGAGTAGCGATGAGCAGTACTTC. As protein: CASSFRGSSDEQYF. The full variable domain, its missing parts supplied by reference TRBV7-3 and TRBJ2-7, is GAGVSQTPSNKVTEKGKYVELRCDPISGHTALYWYRQSLGQGPEFLIYFQGTGAADDSGLPNDRFFAVRPEGSVSTLKIQRTERGDSAVYLCASSFRGSSDEQYFGPGTRLTVT.

This clonotype has at least ten counts. The chain joins TRBV20-1 to TRBJ2-1; a possible D gene is TRBD1 (6 bases). Trimming took 0 bases from V and 6 from J, leaving 15 bases between them. The CDR3 spans 15 residues. The germline CDR1 and CDR2 sequences are DFQATT and SNEGSKA (reference sequence). The CDR3 nucleotides are TGCAGTGCTAGAGATGACACAGGGAAACGCAATGAGCAGTTCTTC. Residues: CSARDDTGKRNEQFF.

The genes are TRBV2 and TRBJ2-3, with D tentatively TRBD2 (6 bases). This CDR3 is built from 13 residues. With 6 bases removed from V and 4 bases from J, the gap between germline ends came to 11 bases. Germline assignment: CDR1 SNHLY and CDR2 FYNNEI. The CDR3 nucleotides are TGTGCCAGCAGGGGCGGGAACCCAGATACGCAGTATTTT. Its protein product is CASRGGNPDTQYF.

The rearrangement links TRBV2 to TRBJ1-2; no clear D. This CDR3 comprises 13 residues. Germline CDR1 SNHLY, CDR2 FYNNEI. V shed 2 bases and J shed 5 bases, with 9 bases lying between them. CDR3 in amino acids: CASSEQLLYGYTF. CDR3 DNA: TGTGCCAGCAGTGAACAGCTTTTGTATGGCTACACCTTC.

This clonotype showed up just a few times. The chain has TRBV2 and TRBJ2-7; D gene uncertain. With 6 bases removed from V and 6 bases from J, the gap between germline ends came to 9 bases. The CDR3 runs to 11 residues. The germline V gene encodes CDR1 SNHLY and CDR2 FYNNEI. The CDR3 region is CASSPMSEQYF. CDR3 nucleotides: TGTGCCAGCAGCCCTATGTCCGAGCAGTACTTC.

The chain has TRBV5-6 and TRBJ2-7, with D tentatively TRBD1 (6 bases). The CDR3 spans 14 residues. The V and J ends lost 0 bases and 3 bases respectively, with 10 bases between them. The V gene's germline CDR1 is SGHDT and CDR2 YYEEEE. This CDR3 is CASSLAQGNYEQYF. CDR3 DNA: TGTGCCAGCAGCTTGGCACAGGGCAACTACGAGCAGTACTTC.

With respect to this clonotype: Relative to the germline gene, one junction end is altered; a read error may explain this. This rearrangement joins TRBV24-1 to TRBJ2-5; D remains unclear. The CDR3 is made up of 14 amino acids. The germline CDR1 and CDR2 sequences are KGHDR and SFDVKD. This CDR3 reads CATSDRTVREAQYF. CDR3 bases: TGTGCCACCAGTGATAGGACCGTACGAGAGGCCCAGTACTTC.

The J gene is TRBJ1-6, the V gene TRBV7-2, with no clear D. The CDR3 extends over 13 amino acids. V lost 0 bases and J lost 10, with 7 bases in between. CDR1 is SGHTA, CDR2 FQGNSA, per germline. The chain's CDR3 is CASSLAGRSPLHF. Written as DNA, the CDR3 is TGTGCCAGCAGCTTAGCAGGACGCTCACCCCTCCACTTT. Full variable domain (outside the CDR3, taken from reference TRBV7-2 and TRBJ1-6): GAGVSQSPSNKVTEKGKDVELRCDPISGHTALYWYRQSLGQGLEFLIYFQGNSAPDKSGLPSDRFSAERTGGSVSTLTIQRTQQEDSAVYLCASSLAGRSPLHFGNGTRLTVT.

V and J are TRBV27 and TRBJ2-4; 9 bases fit TRBD2. The CDR3 sequence is 15 residues long. V lost 2 bases and J lost 6; bases outside the gene matches: 5. Germline values: CDR1 MNHEY, CDR2 SMNVEV (reference sequence). The CDR3: CASSLAGGPINIQYF. Here the CDR3 DNA reads TGTGCCAGCAGTTTAGCGGGAGGGCCCATAAACATTCAGTACTTC.

This chain connects TRBV28 to TRBJ2-7, with 7 bases matching TRBD1. CDR1 is MDHEN, CDR2 SYDVKM, per germline. This CDR3 spans 14 amino acids. The trim removed 6 bases at V and 0 bases at J, leaving 5 bases unmatched. As DNA, the CDR3 is TGTGCCAGCAGGGACACAGGGGTCTCCTACGAGCAGTACTTC. This encodes CASRDTGVSYEQYF.

This clonotype was detected a few times. The rearrangement links TRBV7-9 to TRBJ1-4; possible D gene TRBD1, 5 bases. The CDR3 spans 14 residues. Germline CDR1 SEHNR, CDR2 FQNEAQ (reference sequence). The V gene lost 5 bases and the J gene lost 5 bases, with 12 bases spanning the gap. CDR3 in amino acids: CASSQARGNEKLFF. Here the CDR3 DNA reads TGTGCCAGCAGCCAGGCCCGGGGGAATGAAAAACTGTTTTTT.

This clonotype came up many times. V gene TRBV20-1 combines with J gene TRBJ2-1; a possible D gene is TRBD2 (5 bases). The CDR3 has 17 residues. CDR1 DFQATT and CDR2 SNEGSKA come from the germline V gene (reference sequence). V shed 0 bases and J shed 1 base, with 16 bases lying between them. CDR3 in amino acids: CSARDFRTGLSYNEQFF. The CDR3 coding sequence is TGCAGTGCTAGAGATTTCAGGACGGGATTGTCCTACAATGAGCAGTTCTTC.

The V call is TRBV27, the J call TRBJ2-7; D unclear. Trimming removed 3 bases at V and 0 bases at J, with 12 bases between. In germline, CDR1 is MNHEY, CDR2 SMNVEV (reference sequence). This CDR3 is built from 15 residues. The CDR3 is CASSFGSPSSYEQYF. In DNA form, the CDR3 reads TGTGCCAGCAGTTTTGGAAGTCCTAGCTCCTACGAGCAGTACTTC.

This clonotype was seen only once. This chain uses TRBV29-1 with TRBJ2-1, with TRBD1 matching over 8 bases. Germline lookup yields CDR1 SQVTM and CDR2 ANQGSEA. The CDR3 has 19 residues. The junction had 14 bases not matched to a gene; V was cut back by 0 bases and J by 1 base. The CDR3 protein is CSVEEVGRQGRISYNEQFF. DNA of the CDR3: TGCAGCGTTGAAGAAGTCGGTCGACAGGGGAGAATTTCCTACAATGAGCAGTTCTTC.

The V and J genes are TRBV29-1 and TRBJ2-7; D not certain. The V gene's germline CDR1 is SQVTM and CDR2 ANQGSEA. Trimming pared 5 bases from V and 0 bases from J, leaving 5 bases between. The CDR3 is 11 amino acids. In nucleotides, the CDR3 is TGCAGCGTTTTCCTCTCCTACGAGCAGTACTTC. It specifies CSVFLSYEQYF.

The chain couples TRBV20-1 to TRBJ2-4, with 9 nucleotides matching TRBD1. V was pared by 3 bases and J by 7 bases, with 4 bases of the junction left unmatched. The germline CDR1 and CDR2 sequences are DFQATT and SNEGSKA (reference sequence). The CDR3 runs 13 residues. The CDR3 reads CSASLGQGNIQYF. The CDR3 nucleotides read TGCAGTGCTAGTCTGGGACAGGGTAACATTCAGTACTTC.

The V call is TRBV28, the J call TRBJ2-7; D remains unclear. CDR1 and CDR2 from the germline V gene are MDHEN and SYDVKM. This CDR3 region has 15 residues. With 4 bases removed from V and 7 bases from J, the gap between germline ends came to 20 bases. CDR3 region: CASSSAEPTNNEQYF. The CDR3 DNA follows: TGTGCCAGCAGTTCTGCGGAGCCAACCAACAATGAGCAGTACTTC. Based on the CDR3 plus reference TRBV28 and TRBJ2-7, the full variable domain is DVKVTQSSRYLVKRTGEKVFLECVQDMDHENMFWYRQDPGLGLRLIYFSYDVKMKEKGDIPEGYSVSREKKERFSLILESASTNQTSMYLCASSSAEPTNNEQYFGPGTRLTVT.

This chain connects TRBV6-2 or TRBV6-3 to TRBJ2-7; perhaps D is TRBD1 or TRBD2 (6 bases each). The end of the DNA fits TRBJ2-5 better, so the J call may be wrong. Per the germline V gene, CDR1 is MNHEY and CDR2 is SVGEGT. The CDR3 contains 16 residues. CDR3: CASSQPGAFQKVTQYF. CDR3 sequence (DNA): TGTGCCAGCAGCCAGCCGGGGGCCTTCCAAAAGGTGACCCAGTACTTC.

The chain employs TRBV7-2 and TRBJ2-7, with 7 bases aligning to TRBD2. The end of the DNA fits TRBJ2-5 better, so the J call may be wrong. The germline CDR1 and CDR2 sequences are SGHTA and FQGNSA. The CDR3 covers 17 residues. The CDR3 sequence: CASSSLGPTAGRETQYF. The DNA for the CDR3 is TGTGCCAGCAGCTCTCTCGGACCTACAGCGGGGAGGGAGACCCAGTACTTC.